This TCR beta chain was identified in a study of blood T cell repertoires in COVID-19. Overall study context: COVID-19 samples from acute and convalescent phases originated in the United States, Italy and Spain. PBMCs, B-cell-depleted T cells, or T cells were the source of the cDNA or gDNA that made up the material.

Per the authors' pipeline: Reference gene primer amplification in the assay estimated nucleated cell counts. The repertoire was sequenced with immunoSEQ multiplex PCR; TCRdb's copy has only in-frame clones and lacks some. The V and J calls and clone size come from that table; D and trimming were worked out from the DNA. The data show 190,000 or so clones, around nine tenths seen once. V trimming: 0 bases; J trimming: 6 bases; junction bases outside the gene matches: 8. This CDR3 region has 15 residues. CDR1 is ENHRY and CDR2 is SYGVKD in the germline V gene. The sequencing input was peripheral blood. This sequence joins TRBV10-3 and TRBJ2-7, with 7 nucleotides matching TRBD2. The source of this sequence is a woman aged 18-35 years who had recovered from COVID-19. In DNA, the CDR3 is TGTGCCATCAGTGAGTCAATGGGAGGGCAGGGCGAGCAGTACGTC. It yields the protein CAISESMGGQGEQYV.